This T cell receptor beta chain was captured in a study of identifying expanded T cells in peripheral blood (dated by TCRdb to between 2017 and 2020). Concerning the study at large: Four technical replicates, made by sequencing separate aliquots from the same pool of genomic DNA, were compared pairwise. Results the study describes overall, beyond this receptor: The authors expected that over much longer intervals, such as months to years, biological variance in healthy repertoires might increase even further. In all healthy donors, the variance in clone template counts between samples taken around 14 days apart rose significantly as total template count increased. The binomial model flagged about 1.2 differentially abundant clones between technical replicates, compared with about 16 over roughly 2 weeks and 19 over approximately four weeks. Across all healthy-donor time intervals, the beta-binomial model significantly lowered both the number of clones called differentially abundant and the false-positive rate.

TCRbeta CDR3 regions were profiled with the immunoSEQ Assay using bias-controlled multiplex PCR amplification of genomic DNA. The authors' pipeline ran thus. The absolute abundance of each unique TCRbeta CDR3 region was quantified after sequences were collapsed and filtered. Differential abundance was tested with a binomial (Fisher-equivalent) model and with a beta-binomial model adding time-dependent variance fitted from healthy donors. Clones with fewer than 5 combined templates were removed, and a clone was called differentially abundant if the clone's Benjamini-Hochberg FDR was below 0.01. Using the form v = (b*log(k)+a)^2, the beta-binomial variance was modeled as a function of the total template count across the two samples. Sourced from immuneACCESS, this table was stored by TCRdb with only in-frame sequences that have V and J called. A share of the clones is absent; for the studies checked, an unresolved V gene accounts for under half, and the remainder has no known explanation. V, J and clone size reflect that table, while D and trimming were determined from the DNA. The sample table records some 75,000 clones; roughly 90% of these occur just once. The top ten clones comprise over 2.5% of the sample.

During the collection period, no infections or other immune events were recorded for the healthy donors. Time-dependent variance in a beta-binomial model of T-cell clone differential abundance was calibrated using healthy-donor blood repertoires as a training cohort. There were about ten healthy donors in the training cohort, of whom 3 were female and 7 were male. On average the donors were around 44 years old, and their ages spanned about 29 to 65 years. Whole blood from each healthy donor was obtained from a commercial supplier and was collected at three time points around 2 weeks apart. For immunosequencing, genomic DNA was extracted from unsorted whole blood. CDR3 length: 15 amino acids, cysteine to phenylalanine. The entry retains the CDR3 DNA only, 45 bases that are in frame from base 1. CDR1 and CDR2, looked up from the germline V gene (reference sequence), are MNHNY and SVGAGI. The germline V and J ends show losses of 2 bases and 3 bases respectively, and no gene match explains 4 bases of the junction.

On this clone: Its antigen specificity is not known. Base qualities are not recorded, but no much larger clone differs from it by a single base.

The sequence joins TRBV6-6 to TRBJ2-5, with 9 bases matching TRBD2. The sequencing sample was made of blood. The source of this sequence is a person between 18 and 70 years old in good health. The DNA sequence is as follows: TGTGCCAGCAGTTACCAGCGCGGGAGGGAAGAGACCCAGTACTTC. This sequence encodes CASSYQRGREETQYF.